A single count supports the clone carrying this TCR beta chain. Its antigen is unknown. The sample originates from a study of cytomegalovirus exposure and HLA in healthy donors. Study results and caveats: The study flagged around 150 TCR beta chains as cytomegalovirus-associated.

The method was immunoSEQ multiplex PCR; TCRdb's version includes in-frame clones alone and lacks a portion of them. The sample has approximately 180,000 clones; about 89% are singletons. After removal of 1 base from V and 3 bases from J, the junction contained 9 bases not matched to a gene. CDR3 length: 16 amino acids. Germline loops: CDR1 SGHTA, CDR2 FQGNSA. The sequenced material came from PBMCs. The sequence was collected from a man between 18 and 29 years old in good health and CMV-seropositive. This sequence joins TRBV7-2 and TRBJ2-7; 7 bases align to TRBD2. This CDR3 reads CASSLVPRTSVYEQYF. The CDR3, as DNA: TGTGCCAGCAGCTTAGTCCCCCGCACTAGCGTCTACGAGCAGTACTTC. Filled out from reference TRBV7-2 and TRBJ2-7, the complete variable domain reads GAGVSQSPSNKVTEKGKDVELRCDPISGHTALYWYRQSLGQGLEFLIYFQGNSAPDKSGLPSDRFSAERTGGSVSTLTIQRTQQEDSAVYLCASSLVPRTSVYEQYFGPGTRLTVT.